The rows below give T cell receptor beta chains drawn from one sample of a study of shared clonotypes between healthy human individuals. Measured with immunoSEQ multiplex PCR; TCRdb has only the in-frame clones, and not every one. The sample yields hundreds of thousands of clones, around 87% seen once. Sequencing used memory CD8+ T cells sorted from blood. All receptors derive from a man aged 18-30 years in good health. CDR3s include the opening cysteine and the closing phenylalanine or tryptophan.

len | v_gene | CDR3aa
9 | TRBV5-8 | CASSLPLHF
15 | TRBV4-1 | CASSQEDWKYQPQHF
14 | TRBV9 | CASSVRGLDYEQYF
17 | TRBV5-6 | CASSLGPGPLGVYGYTF
14 | TRBV4-1 | CASSPRTLNTEAFF
15 | TRBV6-4 | CASSAEGPSNQPQHF
14 | TRBV9 | CASSPQTDAWTQYF
14 | TRBV28 | CASSTPGYQETQYF
12 | TRBV6-5 | CASSSGGSGQFF
13 | TRBV15 | CATSRDWDNEQFF
15 | TRBV13 | CASGTGGRSNQPQHF
18 | TRBV2 | CASSEGGYRDRGHSPLHF
13 | TRBV11-2 | CASSTSWTGELFF
12 | TRBV29-1 | CSVLRWDTEAFF
14 | TRBV27 | CATQRGITPDEQFF
15 | TRBV7-9 | CASSRGRGSKNIQYF
16 | TRBV4-1 | CASSQGSLAAYNEQFF
15 | TRBV7-6 | CASSPQVVSGNTIYF
13 | TRBV13 | CASSLGRGGPQYF
14 | TRBV5-6 | CASSLQGHPYEQYF
15 | TRBV9 | CASSPFGTGSAEQYF
16 | TRBV7-8 | CASSLESFSYNSPLHF
15 | TRBV30 | CAWSGDRVAKNIQYF
12 | TRBV4-1 | CASSLADNEQFF
15 | TRBV5-5 | CASSYGTASSYEQYF
15 | TRBV6-5 | CASSPDLPSTDTQYF